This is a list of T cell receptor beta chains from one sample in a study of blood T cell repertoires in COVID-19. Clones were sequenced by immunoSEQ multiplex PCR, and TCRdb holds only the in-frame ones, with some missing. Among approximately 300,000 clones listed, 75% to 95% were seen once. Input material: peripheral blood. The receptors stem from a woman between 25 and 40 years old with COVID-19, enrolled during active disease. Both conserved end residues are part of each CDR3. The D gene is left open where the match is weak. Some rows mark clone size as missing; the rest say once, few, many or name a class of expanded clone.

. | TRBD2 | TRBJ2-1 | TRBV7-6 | CASSLRGAEEGNEQFF | TGTGCCAGCAGCTTGCGGGGGGCCGAAGAAGGCAATGAGCAGTTCTTC
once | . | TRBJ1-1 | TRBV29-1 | CSVEGRSFEAFF | TGCAGCGTTGAAGGGCGGTCCTTTGAAGCTTTCTTT
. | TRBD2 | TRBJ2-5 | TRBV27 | CASSPRTSGSLETQYF | TGTGCCAGCAGCCCCCGGACTAGCGGGAGTCTAGAGACCCAGTACTTC
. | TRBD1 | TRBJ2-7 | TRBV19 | CASSILDRGEQYF | TGTGCCAGTAGTATATTGGACAGGGGCGAGCAGTACTTC
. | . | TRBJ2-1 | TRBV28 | CASSLQGGGREQFF | TGTGCCAGCAGTTTACAAGGGGGGGGGCGTGAGCAGTTCTTC
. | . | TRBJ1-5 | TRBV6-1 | CASSEGLGQGYQPQHF | TGTGCCAGCAGTGAAGGCCTGGGCCAAGGTTATCAGCCCCAGCATTTT
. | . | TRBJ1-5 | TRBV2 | CASSEQVSNQPQHF | TGTGCCAGCAGTGAACAGGTTAGCAATCAGCCCCAGCATTTT
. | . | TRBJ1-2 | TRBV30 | CAWSVRSFGYTF | TGTGCCTGGAGTGTACGTAGCTTTGGCTACACCTTC
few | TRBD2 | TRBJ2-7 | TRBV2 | CASLRTSGSPGEQYF | TGTGCCAGCTTACGGACTAGCGGGAGCCCGGGCGAGCAGTACTTC
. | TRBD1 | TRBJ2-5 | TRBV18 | CASSPRRAGGETQYF | TGTGCCAGCTCACCACGTCGGGCAGGGGGAGAGACCCAGTACTTC
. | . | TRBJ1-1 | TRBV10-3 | CAISHGLNTEAFF | TGTGCCATCAGTCACGGGTTGAACACTGAAGCTTTCTTT
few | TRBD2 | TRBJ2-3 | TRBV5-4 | CASSRKTSGIPDTQYF | TGTGCCAGCAGCCGGAAGACTAGCGGGATCCCAGATACGCAGTATTTT
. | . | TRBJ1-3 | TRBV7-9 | CASSTSDTIYF | TGTGCCAGCAGCACCTCGGACACCATATATTTT
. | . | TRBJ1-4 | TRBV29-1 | CSAAQLTNEKLFF | TGCAGCGCCGCACAGTTAACTAATGAAAAACTGTTTTTT
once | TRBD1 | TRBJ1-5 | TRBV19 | CASSIRMGQGHQPQHF | TGTGCCAGTAGTATCCGAATGGGACAGGGTCATCAGCCCCAGCATTTT
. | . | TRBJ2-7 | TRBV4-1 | CASSQVPSQGSAYEQYF | TGCGCCAGCAGCCAAGTCCCCTCACAGGGATCCGCCTACGAGCAGTACTTC
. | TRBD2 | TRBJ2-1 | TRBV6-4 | CASSRLAGGYNEQFF | TGTGCCAGCAGTCGGCTAGCGGGAGGCTACAATGAGCAGTTCTTC
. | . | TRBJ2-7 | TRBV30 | CAWTQGSYEQYF | TGTGCCTGGACGCAGGGCTCCTACGAGCAGTACTTC
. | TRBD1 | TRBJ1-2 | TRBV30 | CAWNRQGGGYTF | TGTGCCTGGAACCGACAGGGCGGTGGCTACACCTTC
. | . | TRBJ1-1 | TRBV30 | CAWSVYPEAFF | TGTGCCTGGAGTGTATATCCCGAAGCTTTCTTT
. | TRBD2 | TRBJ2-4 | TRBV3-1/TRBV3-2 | CASSPGLAGSIQYF | TGTGCCAGCAGCCCGGGACTAGCGGGAAGCATTCAGTACTTC
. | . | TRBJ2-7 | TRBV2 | CASSGAYEQYF | TGTGCCAGCAGTGGGGCGTACGAGCAGTACTTC
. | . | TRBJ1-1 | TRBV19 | CASSNPERVETEAFF | TGTGCCAGTAGTAATCCGGAGAGGGTAGAAACTGAAGCTTTCTTT
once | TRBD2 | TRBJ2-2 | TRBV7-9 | CASSRDGGGSGELFF | TGTGCCAGCAGCCGCGACGGGGGAGGGTCCGGGGAGCTGTTTTTT
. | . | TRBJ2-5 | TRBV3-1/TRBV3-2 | CASSPFQGGAFPQNF | TGTGCCAGCAGCCCATTCCAAGGCGGGGCGTTCCCTCAGAACTTC
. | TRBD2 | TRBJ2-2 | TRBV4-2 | CASSHRTSGRITGELFF | TGTGCCAGCAGCCATCGGACTAGCGGGAGAATAACCGGGGAGCTGTTTTTT
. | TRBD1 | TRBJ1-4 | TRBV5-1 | CASSEDRADGKLFF | TGCGCCAGCAGCGAGGACAGGGCGGATGGAAAACTGTTTTTT
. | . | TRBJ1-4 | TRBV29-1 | CSVAGARTEKLFF | TGCAGCGTGGCAGGGGCTAGGACTGAAAAACTGTTTTTT
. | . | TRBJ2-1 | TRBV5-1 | CASSFAGDTEQFF | TGCGCCAGCAGCTTCGCGGGGGACACTGAGCAGTTCTTC
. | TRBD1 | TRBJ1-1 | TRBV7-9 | CASSTGQVRITEAFF | TGTGCCAGCAGCACGGGACAGGTGCGGATCACTGAAGCTTTCTTT
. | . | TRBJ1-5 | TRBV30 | CAWSGGGLGPQHF | TGTGCCTGGTCCGGGGGGGGCCTCGGGCCCCAGCATTTT
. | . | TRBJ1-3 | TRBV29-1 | CSVVTDTGNTIYF | TGCAGCGTTGTGACGGACACTGGAAACACCATATATTTT
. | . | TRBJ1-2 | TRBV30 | CAWSVAGVTYGYTF | TGTGCCTGGAGTGTCGCAGGGGTCACCTATGGCTACACCTTC
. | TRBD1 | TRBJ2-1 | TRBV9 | CASSVEVTVWGQGISEQFF | TGTGCCAGCAGCGTAGAGGTAACAGTTTGGGGACAGGGTATTAGTGAGCAGTTCTTC
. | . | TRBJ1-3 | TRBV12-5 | CASGPTGSIGNTIYF | TGTGCTAGTGGCCCGACAGGTTCCATTGGAAACACCATATATTTT
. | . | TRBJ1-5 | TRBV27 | CASSLLAGSNQPQHF | TGTGCCAGCAGTTTATTGGCAGGTAGCAATCAGCCCCAGCATTTT
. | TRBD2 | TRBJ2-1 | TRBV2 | CASSDGRGVGNNEQFF | TGTGCCAGCAGTGACGGACGGGGGGTAGGAAACAATGAGCAGTTCTTC
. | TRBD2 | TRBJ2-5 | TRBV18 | CASSPGTSAARTQYF | TGTGCCAGCTCACCGGGGACTAGCGCCGCAAGGACCCAGTACTTC
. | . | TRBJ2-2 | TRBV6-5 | CASIRGSWSRELFF | TGTGCCAGCATTAGGGGGAGTTGGAGCCGGGAGCTGTTTTTT
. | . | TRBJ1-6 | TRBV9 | CASSVAPGVSGSPLHF | TGTGCCAGCAGCGTAGCTCCAGGGGTTTCAGGGTCACCCCTCCACTTT
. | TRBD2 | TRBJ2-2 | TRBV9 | CASSQGGLAGVWNTGELFF | TGTGCCAGCAGCCAGGGGGGACTAGCGGGAGTGTGGAACACCGGGGAGCTGTTTTTT
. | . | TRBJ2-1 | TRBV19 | CASSTLWGRRGRNEQFF | TGTGCCAGTAGTACCCTCTGGGGGAGGCGGGGTCGGAATGAGCAGTTCTTC
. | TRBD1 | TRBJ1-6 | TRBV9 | CASSAGQYNSPLHF | TGTGCCAGCAGCGCGGGACAGTATAATTCACCCCTCCACTTT